Listed here is a single T cell receptor beta chain. The CDR3 runs to 11 residues. Germline loops: CDR1 DFQATT, CDR2 SNEGSKA (reference sequence). Trimming stripped 5 bases from V and 11 bases from J, with 13 bases between. Profiled with immunoSEQ multiplex PCR; TCRdb holds only in-frame clones, not every one. In the table there are roughly 290,000 clones, 70% to 90% of which are singletons. The sample is drawn from a study of blood T cell repertoires in COVID-19. All enrollees were roughly 18 to 100 years old and from under 25 US areas. The sequencing sample was made of PBMCs or T cells enriched from blood (not recorded which). The clonotype comes from a woman aged 30 to 39 who had recovered from COVID-19. The rearrangement links TRBV20-1 to TRBJ1-5; tentatively, D is TRBD1 (6 bases). CDR3 loop: CSAHTEGAQHF. CDR3 in DNA: TGCAGTGCTCACACCGAGGGGGCCCAGCATTTT.